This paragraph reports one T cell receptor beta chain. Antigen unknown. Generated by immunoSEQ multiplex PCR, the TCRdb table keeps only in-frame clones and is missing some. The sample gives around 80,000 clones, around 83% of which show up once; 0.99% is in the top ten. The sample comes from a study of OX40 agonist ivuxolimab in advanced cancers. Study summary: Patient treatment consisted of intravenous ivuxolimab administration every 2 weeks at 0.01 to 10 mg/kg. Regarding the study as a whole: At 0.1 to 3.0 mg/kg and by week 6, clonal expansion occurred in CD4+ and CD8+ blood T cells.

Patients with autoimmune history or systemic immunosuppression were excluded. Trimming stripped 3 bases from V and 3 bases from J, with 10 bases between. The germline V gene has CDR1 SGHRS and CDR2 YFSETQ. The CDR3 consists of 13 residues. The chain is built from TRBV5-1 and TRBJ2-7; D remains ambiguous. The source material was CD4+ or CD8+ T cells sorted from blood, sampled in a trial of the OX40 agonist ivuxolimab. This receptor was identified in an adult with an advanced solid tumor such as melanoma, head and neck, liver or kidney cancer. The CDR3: CASSSGSYYEQYF. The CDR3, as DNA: TGCGCCAGCAGCTCCGGGTCCTACTACGAGCAGTACTTC.